The 23 T cell receptor beta chains given below trace back to one sample, sequenced in a study of T cell responses to AZD1222 COVID-19 vaccine. Assay used: immunoSEQ multiplex PCR; TCRdb lists only in-frame clones, some missing. Among about 94,000 clones listed, less than 85% were seen once. Sequences were derived from peripheral blood, sampled 28 days after the second AZD1222 dose. The receptors here all came from an adult who received the AZD1222 COVID-19 vaccine.

The gene calls are TRBV28 and TRBJ2-2; D ambiguous. CDR1 is MDHEN, CDR2 SYDVKM, per germline. The CDR3 is made up of 12 amino acids. The V gene lost 1 base and the J gene lost 6 bases, with 3 bases spanning the gap. CDR3 sequence reads: CASSLFSGELFF. The CDR3 nucleotides read TGTGCCAGCAGTTTATTTTCCGGGGAGCTGTTTTTT. The full variable domain, its missing parts supplied by reference TRBV28 and TRBJ2-2, is DVKVTQSSRYLVKRTGEKVFLECVQDMDHENMFWYRQDPGLGLRLIYFSYDVKMKEKGDIPEGYSVSREKKERFSLILESASTNQTSMYLCASSLFSGELFFGEGSRLTVL.

The rearrangement links TRBV2 to TRBJ1-3; no firm D call. V gave up 3 bases and J gave up 4 bases, with 13 bases separating them. Germline assignment: CDR1 SNHLY and CDR2 FYNNEI. The CDR3 totals 15 residues. The CDR3 loop is CASSERVVQGNTIYF. CDR3 DNA: TGTGCCAGCAGTGAGCGGGTGGTACAGGGAAACACCATATATTTT.

Written as DNA, the CDR3 is TGTGCCAGCTCACGGGGGGACGGAATTGAAGCTTTCTTT. This translates into CASSRGDGIEAFF. The rearrangement joins TRBV18 to TRBJ1-1, with D possibly TRBD1 on 5 matching bases. CDR3 length: 13 amino acids. Germline lookup yields CDR1 KGHSH and CDR2 LQKENI. V lost 4 bases and J lost 7, with 13 bases in between. The full variable domain, completed using reference TRBV18 and TRBJ1-1, is NAGVMQNPRHLVRRRGQEARLRCSPMKGHSHVYWYRQLPEEGLKFMVYLQKENIIDESGMPKERFSAEFPKEGPSILRIQQVVRGDSAAYFCASSRGDGIEAFFGQGTRLTVV.

This clone was recorded only once. This chain links TRBV5-6 with TRBJ2-7; no definite D call. The V end was cut by 4 bases, the J end by 4 bases, with 12 bases between. Germline loops: CDR1 SGHDT, CDR2 YYEEEE. The CDR3 has 13 residues. The CDR3 bases are TGTGCCAGCAGCCCCCCTAGGGCGTACGAGCAGTACTTC. Translated, it gives CASSPPRAYEQYF.

This sequence joins TRBV9 and TRBJ2-3, with 14 positions matching TRBD2. Germline V gene sequence: CDR1 SGDLS, CDR2 YYNGEE. This CDR3 is 17 amino acids long. Trimming removed 0 bases from V and 4 bases from J; junction bases left unmatched: 4. CDR3 in amino acids: CASSVVGTSGGPDTQYF. CDR3 DNA sequence: TGTGCCAGCAGCGTAGTGGGGACTAGCGGGGGTCCAGATACGCAGTATTTT.

The chain is built from TRBV7-9 and TRBJ1-4; 9 nucleotides match TRBD1. Trimming at V came to 5 bases and at J to 7 bases, leaving 8 bases not matched to a gene. CDR1 and CDR2 from the germline V gene are SEHNR and FQNEAQ (reference sequence). The CDR3 spans 15 residues. CDR3 DNA: TGTGCCAGCAGCCCAGGGACAGGGATCGGTGAAAAACTGTTTTTT. Translated: CASSPGTGIGEKLFF.

The V gene is TRBV7-9, the J gene TRBJ1-2; D unresolved. The CDR3 is made up of 18 amino acids. Trimming took 5 bases from V and 4 from J, leaving 26 bases between them. CDR1 SEHNR and CDR2 FQNEAQ come from the germline V gene (reference sequence). This chain's CDR3 is CASSPPAGGVPGLYGYTF. As DNA, the CDR3 is TGTGCCAGCAGCCCCCCGGCGGGTGGGGTCCCGGGCCTCTATGGCTACACCTTC.

The gene calls are TRBV7-2 and TRBJ2-5; D may be TRBD1 (5 bases). The ends were cut back, 5 bases at V and 5 bases at J, with 18 bases in the middle. CDR1 is SGHTA and CDR2 is FQGNSA in the germline V gene. The CDR3 spans 15 residues. The CDR3 loop reads CASSIQGLTRETQYF. For the CDR3, the DNA is TGTGCCAGCAGCATCCAGGGATTAACCCGGGAGACCCAGTACTTC.

The genes are TRBV2 and TRBJ1-5; 7 bases fit TRBD1. V lost 6 bases and J lost 5; bases outside the gene matches: 7. Germline CDR1 and CDR2: SNHLY and FYNNEI. The length of the CDR3 is 14 residues. CDR3 sequence (DNA): TGTGCCAGCAGACCTACAGGGGAGGATCAGCCCCAGCATTTT. Amino acid sequence: CASRPTGEDQPQHF.

This clone was detected only once. The gene calls are TRBV2 and TRBJ1-1; TRBD1 aligns across 9 bases. The germline CDR1 and CDR2 sequences are SNHLY and FYNNEI. This CDR3 has 13 residues. J was trimmed by 5 bases and V by 7 bases; bases with no gene match: 5. This CDR3 reads CASTLDRGTEAFF. CDR3 DNA sequence: TGTGCCAGCACCTTGGACAGGGGAACTGAAGCTTTCTTT.

The V call is TRBV5-1, the J call TRBJ2-7; D uncertain. CDR1 is SGHRS, CDR2 YFSETQ, per germline. The CDR3 consists of 15 residues. Trimming took off 1 base at V and 2 bases at J, with 13 bases between the two ends. Here the CDR3 reads CASSLPETNPYEQYF. In DNA form, the CDR3 reads TGCGCCAGCAGCTTGCCTGAGACGAATCCCTACGAGCAGTACTTC.

The rearrangement uses TRBV6-5 and TRBJ2-5; 9 positions match TRBD2. This CDR3 is 14 amino acids long. CDR1 is MNHEY, CDR2 SVGAGI, per germline. J was trimmed by 5 bases and V by 4 bases; bases with no gene match: 5. The CDR3 nucleotides are TGTGCCAGCAGTTGGGCTAGCGGGGAGGAGACCCAGTACTTC. This sequence encodes CASSWASGEETQYF.

The rearrangement joins TRBV20-1 to TRBJ2-1, with no clear D. This CDR3 is 11 amino acids long. CDR1 DFQATT and CDR2 SNEGSKA come from the germline V gene (reference sequence). V gave up 5 bases and J gave up 1 base, with 3 bases separating them. The CDR3 sequence: CSAGSYNEQFF. In nucleotides, the CDR3 is TGCAGTGCTGGATCCTACAATGAGCAGTTCTTC.

The chain is built from TRBV21-1 and TRBJ2-7; the D call in the table, TRBD1, was not verified against the DNA. TRBV21-1 is shown as a pseudogene. The CDR3 is 14 amino acids. CDR3 nucleotides: TGTGCCAGCAGCTGCGGACGGGACAGGGGCGAGCAGTACTTC. Translated, it gives CASSCGRDRGEQYF.

The gene calls are TRBV9 and TRBJ1-1, with D possibly TRBD1 on 5 matching bases. This CDR3 has 15 residues. Germline-derived CDR1 and CDR2 are SGDLS and YYNGEE. The ends were cut back, 4 bases at V and 3 bases at J, with 16 bases in the middle. The CDR3 sequence is CASSPRDDSYTEAFF. CDR3 DNA sequence: TGTGCCAGCAGCCCGCGAGATGACAGCTACACTGAAGCTTTCTTT.

This clone was detected once. This sequence joins TRBV7-9 and TRBJ2-5; 13 nucleotides align to TRBD2. V dropped 5 bases and J dropped 4; count of bases not matched to a gene: 10. CDR3 size: 17 residues. CDR1 is SEHNR, CDR2 FQNEAQ, per germline (reference sequence). CDR3 sequence reads: CASSARLAGGGRETQYF. CDR3 nucleotide sequence: TGTGCCAGCAGCGCGCGACTAGCGGGAGGAGGGCGAGAGACCCAGTACTTC.

The genes are TRBV5-1 and TRBJ2-7; D not certain. Trimming stripped 0 bases from V and 3 bases from J, with 4 bases between. Germline V gene sequence: CDR1 SGHRS, CDR2 YFSETQ. CDR3 length equals 12 residues. The CDR3 is CASSLADYEQYF. DNA for the CDR3: TGCGCCAGCAGCTTGGCCGACTACGAGCAGTACTTC.

The J gene is TRBJ1-6, the V gene TRBV14; D remains unclear. The CDR3 totals 16 residues. Germline CDR1 reads SGHDN; CDR2 reads FVKESK. V shed 5 bases and J shed 0 bases, with 11 bases lying between them. The CDR3 coding sequence is TGTGCCAGCAGCTATAGAGCCCTCTCCTATAATTCACCCCTCCACTTT. It yields the protein CASSYRALSYNSPLHF. Full variable domain (outside the CDR3, taken from reference TRBV14 and TRBJ1-6): EAGVTQFPSHSVIEKGQTVTLRCDPISGHDNLYWYRRVMGKEIKFLLHFVKESKQDESGMPNNRFLAERTGGTYSTLKVQPAELEDSGVYFCASSYRALSYNSPLHFGNGTRLTVT.

This chain joins TRBV18 and TRBJ2-7, with TRBD2 matching 8 bases. J lost 5 bases, V lost 4 bases, and 1 base had no gene match. The CDR3 has 12 amino acids. Per the germline V gene, CDR1 is KGHSH and CDR2 is LQKENI. The CDR3 DNA reads as TGTGCCAGCTCACTCGGGAGGGACGAGCAGTACTTC. Amino acid sequence: CASSLGRDEQYF. The entire variable domain, with the rest obtained from reference TRBV18 and TRBJ2-7, is as follows: NAGVMQNPRHLVRRRGQEARLRCSPMKGHSHVYWYRQLPEEGLKFMVYLQKENIIDESGMPKERFSAEFPKEGPSILRIQQVVRGDSAAYFCASSLGRDEQYFGPGTRLTVT.

The J gene is TRBJ2-5, the V gene TRBV27, with TRBD2 as a possible D gene (6 bases). CDR1 and CDR2 from the germline V gene are MNHEY and SMNVEV (reference sequence). V was shortened by 3 bases and J by 0 bases, with 11 bases between the two germline ends. This CDR3 region has 15 residues. CDR3 in amino acids: CASSFAGQYQETQYF. The CDR3 bases are TGTGCCAGCAGTTTTGCGGGGCAGTACCAAGAGACCCAGTACTTC.

The chain employs TRBV29-1 and TRBJ2-3, with a weak D call TRBD2 (5 bases). The CDR3 is 13 amino acids. Trimming left V 0 bases short and J 8 bases short, with 12 bases between. The germline V gene has CDR1 SQVTM and CDR2 ANQGSEA. This CDR3 is CSVEDQAGGTQYF. The CDR3 DNA is TGCAGCGTTGAAGATCAGGCGGGTGGTACGCAGTATTTT.

The rearrangement joins TRBV7-4 to TRBJ2-7; 12 bases are a match to TRBD2. Germline CDR1 is SGHVT and CDR2 is SQSDAQ. V gave up 5 bases and J gave up 1 base; unmatched junction bases: 12. The CDR3 has 18 amino acids. CDR3 sequence reads: CASSPKTLTSGRSYEQYF. For the CDR3, the DNA is TGTGCCAGCAGCCCCAAGACCCTTACTAGCGGGAGGTCCTACGAGCAGTACTTC.

V and J are TRBV11-1 and TRBJ2-7, with TRBD2 matching over 8 bases. Per the germline V gene, CDR1 is SGHAT and CDR2 is FQDESV (reference sequence). CDR3 size: 14 residues. Unmatched junction bases numbered 5, after V lost 3 bases and J lost 4 bases. CDR3 in amino acids: CASSLSGGYYEQYF. As DNA, the CDR3 is TGTGCCAGCAGCTTGAGCGGGGGCTATTACGAGCAGTACTTC.